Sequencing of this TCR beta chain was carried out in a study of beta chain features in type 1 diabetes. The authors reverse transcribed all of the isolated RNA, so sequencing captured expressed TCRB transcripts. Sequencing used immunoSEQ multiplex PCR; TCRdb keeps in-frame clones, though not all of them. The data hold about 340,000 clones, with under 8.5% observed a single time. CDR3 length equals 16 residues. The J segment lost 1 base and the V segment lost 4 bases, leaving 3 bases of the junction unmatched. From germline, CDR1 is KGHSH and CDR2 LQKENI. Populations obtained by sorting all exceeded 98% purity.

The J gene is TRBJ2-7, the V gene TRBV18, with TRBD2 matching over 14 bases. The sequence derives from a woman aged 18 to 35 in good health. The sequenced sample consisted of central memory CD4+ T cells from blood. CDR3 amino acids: CASSLGTSGGSYEQYF. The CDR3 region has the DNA TGTGCCAGCTCACTTGGGACTAGCGGGGGTTCCTACGAGCAGTACTTC.